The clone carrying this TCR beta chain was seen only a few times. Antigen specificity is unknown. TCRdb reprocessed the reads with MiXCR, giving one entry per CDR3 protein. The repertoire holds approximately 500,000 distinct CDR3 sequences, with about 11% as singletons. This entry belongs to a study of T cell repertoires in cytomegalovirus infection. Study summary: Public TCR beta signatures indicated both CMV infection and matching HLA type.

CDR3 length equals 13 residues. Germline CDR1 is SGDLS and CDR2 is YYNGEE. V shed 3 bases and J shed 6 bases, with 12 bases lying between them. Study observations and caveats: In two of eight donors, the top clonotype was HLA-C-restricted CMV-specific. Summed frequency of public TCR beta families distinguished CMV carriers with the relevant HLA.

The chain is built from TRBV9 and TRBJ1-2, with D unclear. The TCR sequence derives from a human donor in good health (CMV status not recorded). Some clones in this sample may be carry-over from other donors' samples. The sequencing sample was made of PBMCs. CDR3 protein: CASSATYGHGYTF. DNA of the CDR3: TGTGCCAGCAGCGCCACATACGGGCATGGCTACACCTTC.